Below, 19 T cell receptor beta chains from the same sample are listed, as sequenced in a study of T cell clones after liver transplantation. Repertoires were generated with immunoSEQ multiplex PCR, while TCRdb's copy carries only in-frame clones and drops some. This table holds tens of thousands of clones, 90% found once. The sample was CD4+ T cells from blood, taken before liver transplant. These receptors were collected from a human donor who received a liver transplant.

Notes on this clone: Within the sample, other DNA sequences also encode this same CDR3. The rearrangement joins TRBV18 to TRBJ1-1; the D gene is possibly TRBD1 (5 bases). There are 12 residues in the CDR3. Germline V gene sequence: CDR1 KGHSH, CDR2 LQKENI. The ends were cut back, 3 bases at V and 5 bases at J, with 7 bases in the middle. The CDR3 nucleotides are TGTGCCAGCTCACCCAGGGCAACTGAAGCTTTCTTT. This gives the protein CASSPRATEAFF.

The gene calls are TRBV9 and TRBJ2-5; TRBD2 matches at 14 bases. The CDR3 loop spans 15 amino acids. CDR1 is SGDLS, CDR2 YYNGEE, per germline. The J segment lost 6 bases and the V segment lost 2 bases, leaving 3 bases of the junction unmatched. CDR3 DNA: TGTGCCAGCAGCGTGACTAGCGGGAGGGAAAAGACCCAGTACTTC. Translation gives CASSVTSGREKTQYF.

The chain carries TRBV6-6 and TRBJ2-1; 9 bases agree with TRBD1. Per germline, CDR1 MNHNY and CDR2 SVGAGI (reference sequence). This CDR3 comprises 16 residues. Germline trimming cut 2 bases from V and 3 bases from J; bases unmatched to any gene: 5. The CDR3 nucleotides read TGTGCCAGCAGTTACGGGACAGGGTACCTCTACAATGAGCAGTTCTTC. Amino acid sequence: CASSYGTGYLYNEQFF.

The V gene is TRBV18, the J gene TRBJ2-1, with D perhaps TRBD2 (5 bases). The V end was cut by 5 bases, the J end by 8 bases, with 13 bases between. Germline CDR1 reads KGHSH; CDR2 reads LQKENI. The CDR3 is made up of 13 amino acids. The CDR3 DNA reads TGTGCCAGCTCAGAACTAGAGGGAGATGAGCAGTTCTTC. It translates to CASSELEGDEQFF.

This sequence joins TRBV18 and TRBJ2-7; D unresolved. Germline CDR1 KGHSH, CDR2 LQKENI. CDR3 length: 15 residues. V was cut by 2 bases and J by 6 bases, with 17 bases left in between. The CDR3 coding sequence is TGTGCCAGCTCACCAGGGGAATTTCACAGAGGCGAGCAGTACTTC. Translating it yields CASSPGEFHRGEQYF. Filled out from reference TRBV18 and TRBJ2-7, the complete variable domain reads NAGVMQNPRHLVRRRGQEARLRCSPMKGHSHVYWYRQLPEEGLKFMVYLQKENIIDESGMPKERFSAEFPKEGPSILRIQQVVRGDSAAYFCASSPGEFHRGEQYFGPGTRLTVT.

The chain uses TRBV7-8 and TRBJ2-7; no clear D. The V end lost 5 bases, the J end lost 0 bases, and 11 bases lay between the germline ends. CDR3 length: 14 amino acids. CDR1 and CDR2 (germline): SGHVS, FQNEAQ. CDR3: CASSRARPSYEQYF. The CDR3 nucleotides are TGTGCCAGCAGCCGGGCCCGGCCCTCCTACGAGCAGTACTTC.

This clone occurred once. This chain uses TRBV15 with TRBJ1-3; no clear D. The CDR3 is 14 residues long. Germline-derived CDR1 and CDR2 are LNHNV and YYDKDF (reference sequence). V lost 3 bases and J 0 bases, leaving 6 bases between the germline ends. The DNA for the CDR3 is TGTGCCACCAGCAGCTCCCCCTCTGGAAACACCATATATTTT. This translates into CATSSSPSGNTIYF.

Points on this clone: Distinct nucleotide sequences in the sample also encode this CDR3. J is TRBJ2-3 and V is TRBV7-3; unclear D gene. With 0 bases removed from V and 0 bases from J, the gap between germline ends came to 7 bases. Looked up from germline, CDR1 is SGHTA and CDR2 is FQGTGA. The CDR3 loop spans 15 amino acids. The CDR3 nucleotides are TGTGCCAGCAGCTTAACTCCTAGTAGCACAGATACGCAGTATTTT. Translating it yields CASSLTPSSTDTQYF.

The chain recombines TRBV19 with TRBJ2-7; D is perhaps TRBD2 (5 bases). The CDR3 has 15 residues. The V and J ends lost 7 bases and 0 bases respectively, with 16 bases between them. Germline CDR1 and CDR2: LNHDA and SQIVND (reference sequence). Here the CDR3 DNA reads TGTGCCAGTACCCTGACGGGGTCCGGCTCCTACGAGCAGTACTTC. This translates into CASTLTGSGSYEQYF.

Here the CDR3 DNA reads TGTGCCAGCAGTGAAGGCGACACTTACTACGAGCAGTACTTC. It is translated as CASSEGDTYYEQYF. The V call is TRBV2, the J call TRBJ2-7; D gene ambiguous. V was clipped by 1 base and J by 3 bases, with 10 bases between them. Germline values: CDR1 SNHLY, CDR2 FYNNEI. This CDR3 region has 14 residues.

The chain's CDR3 is CASSSSAETDTQYF. CDR3 DNA: TGCGCCAGCAGCTCGTCGGCGGAGACAGATACGCAGTATTTT. V is TRBV5-1 and J is TRBJ2-3; D remains unclear. The V gene lost 3 bases and the J gene lost 3 bases, with 11 bases spanning the gap. Per the germline V gene, CDR1 is SGHRS and CDR2 is YFSETQ. CDR3 length: 14 residues. Supplemented by reference TRBV5-1 and TRBJ2-3, the full variable domain reads KAGVTQTPRYLIKTRGQQVTLSCSPISGHRSVSWYQQTPGQGLQFLFEYFSETQRNKGNFPGRFSGRQFSNSRSEMNVSTLELGDSALYLCASSSSAETDTQYFGPGTRLTVL.

The chain recombines TRBV19 with TRBJ2-2; possible D gene TRBD2, 6 bases. V lost 0 bases to trimming and J lost 6 bases, with 17 bases between them. Germline V gene sequence: CDR1 LNHDA, CDR2 SQIVND (reference sequence). The CDR3 totals 17 residues. The CDR3 DNA sequence: TGTGCCAGTAGTATAGATCTGGCGGGACGGGTTGCCGGGGAGCTGTTTTTT. This codes for CASSIDLAGRVAGELFF.

The gene calls are TRBV6-5 and TRBJ1-5, with TRBD1 matching over 7 bases. CDR1 MNHEY and CDR2 SVGAGI come from the germline V gene. This CDR3 region has 14 residues. V lost 5 bases and J lost 7; bases outside the gene matches: 8. The CDR3 loop reads CASSTDRVRQPQHF. The CDR3 nucleotides read TGTGCCAGCAGTACTGACAGGGTTCGCCAGCCCCAGCATTTT.

This clone was recorded only once. The chain uses TRBV6-1 and TRBJ2-7, with D tentatively TRBD2 (5 bases). The CDR3 sequence is 13 residues long. Trimming pared 4 bases from V and 3 bases from J, leaving 10 bases between. Germline V gene sequence: CDR1 MNHNS, CDR2 SASEGT. The CDR3 DNA is TGTGCCAGCAGTGTGGAGGAACACTACGAGCAGTACTTC. It yields the protein CASSVEEHYEQYF.

The V and J genes are TRBV7-9 and TRBJ2-2; a weak D match, TRBD2 (5 bases). The CDR3 totals 16 residues. CDR1 is SEHNR, CDR2 FQNEAQ, per germline (reference sequence). V lost 4 bases, J lost 4 bases, and 16 bases lay in between. The CDR3 region is CASSSPAGSVTGELFF. CDR3 bases: TGTGCCAGCAGCTCTCCGGCGGGCTCGGTCACCGGGGAGCTGTTTTTT.

The chain uses TRBV5-8 and TRBJ1-5; TRBD1 matches 10 bases. V dropped 4 bases and J dropped 4; count of bases not matched to a gene: 8. The CDR3 is made up of 16 amino acids. The germline gives CDR1 SGHTS, CDR2 YDEGEE. CDR3 loop: CASSPGTGARNQPQHF. The CDR3 region has the DNA TGTGCCAGCAGCCCCGGGACAGGGGCTCGGAATCAGCCCCAGCATTTT.

This chain links TRBV9 with TRBJ2-3, with 12 bases aligning to TRBD2. V shed 1 base, J shed 3 bases, and the junction held 3 bases outside the gene matches. The CDR3 runs to 16 residues. Germline lookup yields CDR1 SGDLS and CDR2 YYNGEE. In DNA form, the CDR3 reads TGTGCCAGCAGCGTACACGGACTAGCGGGAACAGATACGCAGTATTTT. Protein: CASSVHGLAGTDTQYF.

The chain carries TRBV11-1 and TRBJ2-5; D gene unclear. The CDR3 consists of 12 residues. V dropped 5 bases and J dropped 9 bases, with 13 bases sitting between them. In germline, CDR1 is SGHAT, CDR2 FQDESV (reference sequence). The CDR3 loop reads CASSPPNRAQYF. CDR3 bases: TGTGCCAGCAGCCCCCCCAACCGGGCCCAGTACTTC. The full variable domain, with the rest looked up from reference TRBV11-1 and TRBJ2-5, is EAEVAQSPRYKITEKSQAVAFWCDPISGHATLYWYRQILGQGPELLVQFQDESVVDDSQLPKDRFSAERLKGVDSTLKIQPAELGDSAMYLCASSPPNRAQYFGPGTRLLVL.

V and J are TRBV7-2 and TRBJ2-7; 10 bases are a match to TRBD2. V trimming: 5 bases; J trimming: 7 bases; junction bases outside the gene matches: 17. This CDR3 region has 17 residues. Germline V gives CDR1 SGHTA, CDR2 FQGNSA. As DNA, the CDR3 is TGTGCCAGCAGCCCAGGTAGACTAGCGGGCACGGTGGGGGAGCAGTACTTC. Encoded protein: CASSPGRLAGTVGEQYF. Looking up the rest from reference TRBV7-2 and TRBJ2-7 gives the full variable domain: GAGVSQSPSNKVTEKGKDVELRCDPISGHTALYWYRQSLGQGLEFLIYFQGNSAPDKSGLPSDRFSAERTGGSVSTLTIQRTQQEDSAVYLCASSPGRLAGTVGEQYFGPGTRLTVT.